This section outlines one TCR beta chain sequence together with its context. No antigen is known for it. This entry belongs to a study of shared clonotypes between healthy human individuals. General observations from the study: Sampling covered blood only; tissue repertoires likely differ.

Naive CD8 populations comprised CD45RO-negative cells positively selected for CCR7, excluding terminally differentiated effector memory CD45RA+ cells. Genomic DNA per cell subset filled all wells of several immunoSEQ plates. Assay: immunoSEQ multiplex PCR; the TCRdb copy retains only in-frame clones and omits some. The top ten hold around 1.7% of the sample, which has around 2,000,000 clones, 85% to 95% seen once. V lost 5 bases and J lost 3; bases outside the gene matches: 7. CDR3 length: 14 residues. Germline V gene sequence: CDR1 SEHNR, CDR2 FQNEAQ (reference sequence). The rearrangement links TRBV7-9 to TRBJ2-7, with 7 positions matching TRBD2. Sequenced input: naive CD8+ T cells from PBMCs. The TCR originated in a man aged 18-30 years in good health. Some clones in this sample may be carry-over from other donors' samples. The CDR3 coding sequence is TGTGCCAGCAGCCCGCCCGGGACTATCTACGAGCAGTACTTC. This encodes CASSPPGTIYEQYF.